The present entry profiles one T cell receptor (beta chain) with its context. What antigen it recognizes has not been identified. Base-call qualities are not available, and no considerably larger clone is one nucleotide away. The time point label of this sample denotes: new active TB diagnosis, blood taken before or within 7 days of starting treatment. The active tuberculosis patients were newly diagnosed, HIV-seronegative South African adults aged 18 years or older. Active tuberculosis was confirmed by positive sputum smear microscopy and/or positive M. tuberculosis culture. Immunosequencing was performed on unsorted cryopreserved PBMC and covered 100,000 or so T cells per clinical donor on average. TCR libraries were generated with the immunoSEQ multiplex PCR assay, using TCR-beta and/or TCR-alpha/delta assays for each sample. The amplified TCR libraries were sequenced using the Illumina high-throughput platform. In the source study's methods: Clustering and dimensionality reduction relied on pairwise TCRdist distances among GMM-specific receptors from T cells that were either sorted ex vivo or expanded in vitro. Each clinical repertoire was scored by mean NN-distance, the average TCRdist to the nearest 10% of tetramer-positive reference sequences. GEM TCR motif frequency was calculated as the fraction of unique TCRs that matched known GEM sequences in V/J usage and CDR3 length. Linear discriminant analysis with leave-one-out cross-validation, implemented in scikit-learn, was used to classify active tuberculosis. Sourced from immuneACCESS, this table was stored by TCRdb with only in-frame sequences that have V and J called. A share of the clones is absent; for the studies checked, an unresolved V gene accounts for under half, and the remainder has no known explanation. V and J calls and clone size are as listed in that table; D and trimming were resolved from the DNA. For this sample there are about 35,000 clones; 90% to 95% appear just once. The biggest ten clones account for 10% to 12% of the sample.

This record belongs to a study of T cells in tuberculosis (dated by TCRdb to 2016 to 2018). Looking at the study overall: The study combined CD1B tetramers and high-throughput TCR immunosequencing to characterize T cells specific for the mycobacterial lipid antigen glucose monomycolate (GMM). In a South African clinical cohort, IGRA-negative adolescents, IGRA-positive adolescents with latent tuberculosis and adults with active tuberculosis were compared, with ten people in each group. Active tuberculosis patient PBMC were archived before or within 7 days of starting standard anti-tuberculosis treatment. General findings and caveats noted by the study authors: Compared with IGRA-negative controls, TCR-alpha repertoires from active tuberculosis had smaller mean NN-distances to GMM-specific TCRs, which suggests that these TCRs underwent clonal expansion. Using GEM motif frequencies, a classifier achieved about 65% accuracy, whereas a classifier built on the diverse GMM-specific repertoire got to 87% accuracy (AUROC 0.75 to 0.9). The smaller NN-distances were partly driven by shorter CDR3-alpha lengths in active tuberculosis patients, and the difference for TCR-beta did not reach statistical significance. Clinical samples were selected based on the availability of cryopreserved specimens, with adults included as active tuberculosis cases and adolescents included as controls.

V is cut by 6 bases and J by 8 bases, and the space between the germline ends is 10 bases. CDR1 LNHDA and CDR2 SQIVND were looked up in the germline V gene (reference sequence). The CDR3, from cysteine to phenylalanine, totals 12 residues. CDR3 DNA is the only sequence kept; it has 36 bases, read in frame from the first base. The chain was built from TRBV19 and TRBJ1-4, with a tentative D gene TRBD1 over 5 matching bases. The receptor comes from an adult with tuberculosis. The source material was PBMCs, sampled at tuberculosis diagnosis. The DNA sequence is TGTGCCAGTAGGAACGGGGGGGAAAAACTGTTTTTT. Its product reads: CASRNGGEKLFF. Supplemented by the reference TRBV19 and TRBJ1-4 proteins around the CDR3, the complete variable domain is DGGITQSPKYLFRKEGQNVTLSCEQNLNHDAMYWYRQDPGQGLRLIYYSQIVNDFQKGDIAEGYSVSREKKESFPLTVTSAQKNPTAFYLCASRNGGEKLFFGSGTQLSVL.